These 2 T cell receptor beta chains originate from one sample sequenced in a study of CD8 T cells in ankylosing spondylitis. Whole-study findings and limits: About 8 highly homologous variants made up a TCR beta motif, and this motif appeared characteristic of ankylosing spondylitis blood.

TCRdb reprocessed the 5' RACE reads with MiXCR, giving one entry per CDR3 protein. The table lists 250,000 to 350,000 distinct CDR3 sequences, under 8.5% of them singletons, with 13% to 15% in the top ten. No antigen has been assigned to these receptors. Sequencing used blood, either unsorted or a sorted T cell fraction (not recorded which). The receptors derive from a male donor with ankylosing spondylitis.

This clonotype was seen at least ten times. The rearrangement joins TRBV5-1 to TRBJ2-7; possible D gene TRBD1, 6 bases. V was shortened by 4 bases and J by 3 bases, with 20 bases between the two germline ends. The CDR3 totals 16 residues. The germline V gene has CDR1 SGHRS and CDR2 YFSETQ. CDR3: CASSPVQGPPLYEQYF. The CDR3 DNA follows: TGCGCCAGCAGCCCCGTTCAGGGGCCCCCTCTCTACGAGCAGTACTTC.

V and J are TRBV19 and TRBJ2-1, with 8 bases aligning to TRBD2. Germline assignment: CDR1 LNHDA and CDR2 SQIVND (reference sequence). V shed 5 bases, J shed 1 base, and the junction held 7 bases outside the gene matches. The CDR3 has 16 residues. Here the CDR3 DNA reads TGTGCCAGTAGTCGATTAGCGGGGCGTTCCTACAATGAGCAGTTCTTC. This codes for CASSRLAGRSYNEQFF.